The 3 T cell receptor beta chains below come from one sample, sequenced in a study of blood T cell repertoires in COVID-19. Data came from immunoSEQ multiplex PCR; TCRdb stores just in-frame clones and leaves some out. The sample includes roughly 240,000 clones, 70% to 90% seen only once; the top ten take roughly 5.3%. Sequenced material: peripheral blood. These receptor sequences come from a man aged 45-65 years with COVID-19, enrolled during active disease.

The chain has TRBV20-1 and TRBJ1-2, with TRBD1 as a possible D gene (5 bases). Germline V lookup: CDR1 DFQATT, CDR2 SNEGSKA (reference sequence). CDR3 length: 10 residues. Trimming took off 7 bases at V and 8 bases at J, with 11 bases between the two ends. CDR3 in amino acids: CSGPGPGYTF. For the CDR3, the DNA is TGCAGTGGCCCAGGGCCCGGCTACACCTTC.

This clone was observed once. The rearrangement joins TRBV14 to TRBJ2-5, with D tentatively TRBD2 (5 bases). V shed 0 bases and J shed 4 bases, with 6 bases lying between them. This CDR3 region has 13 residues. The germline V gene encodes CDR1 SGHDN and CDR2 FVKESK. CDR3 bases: TGTGCCAGCAGCCAAGATCGGGGAGAGACCCAGTACTTC. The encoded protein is CASSQDRGETQYF.

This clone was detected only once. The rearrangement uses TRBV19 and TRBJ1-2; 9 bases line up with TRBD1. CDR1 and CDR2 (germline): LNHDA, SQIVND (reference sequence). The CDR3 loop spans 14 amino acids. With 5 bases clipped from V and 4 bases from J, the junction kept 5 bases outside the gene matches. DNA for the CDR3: TGTGCCAGTAGTTTACAGGACAGGGGCTATGGCTACACCTTC. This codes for CASSLQDRGYGYTF.